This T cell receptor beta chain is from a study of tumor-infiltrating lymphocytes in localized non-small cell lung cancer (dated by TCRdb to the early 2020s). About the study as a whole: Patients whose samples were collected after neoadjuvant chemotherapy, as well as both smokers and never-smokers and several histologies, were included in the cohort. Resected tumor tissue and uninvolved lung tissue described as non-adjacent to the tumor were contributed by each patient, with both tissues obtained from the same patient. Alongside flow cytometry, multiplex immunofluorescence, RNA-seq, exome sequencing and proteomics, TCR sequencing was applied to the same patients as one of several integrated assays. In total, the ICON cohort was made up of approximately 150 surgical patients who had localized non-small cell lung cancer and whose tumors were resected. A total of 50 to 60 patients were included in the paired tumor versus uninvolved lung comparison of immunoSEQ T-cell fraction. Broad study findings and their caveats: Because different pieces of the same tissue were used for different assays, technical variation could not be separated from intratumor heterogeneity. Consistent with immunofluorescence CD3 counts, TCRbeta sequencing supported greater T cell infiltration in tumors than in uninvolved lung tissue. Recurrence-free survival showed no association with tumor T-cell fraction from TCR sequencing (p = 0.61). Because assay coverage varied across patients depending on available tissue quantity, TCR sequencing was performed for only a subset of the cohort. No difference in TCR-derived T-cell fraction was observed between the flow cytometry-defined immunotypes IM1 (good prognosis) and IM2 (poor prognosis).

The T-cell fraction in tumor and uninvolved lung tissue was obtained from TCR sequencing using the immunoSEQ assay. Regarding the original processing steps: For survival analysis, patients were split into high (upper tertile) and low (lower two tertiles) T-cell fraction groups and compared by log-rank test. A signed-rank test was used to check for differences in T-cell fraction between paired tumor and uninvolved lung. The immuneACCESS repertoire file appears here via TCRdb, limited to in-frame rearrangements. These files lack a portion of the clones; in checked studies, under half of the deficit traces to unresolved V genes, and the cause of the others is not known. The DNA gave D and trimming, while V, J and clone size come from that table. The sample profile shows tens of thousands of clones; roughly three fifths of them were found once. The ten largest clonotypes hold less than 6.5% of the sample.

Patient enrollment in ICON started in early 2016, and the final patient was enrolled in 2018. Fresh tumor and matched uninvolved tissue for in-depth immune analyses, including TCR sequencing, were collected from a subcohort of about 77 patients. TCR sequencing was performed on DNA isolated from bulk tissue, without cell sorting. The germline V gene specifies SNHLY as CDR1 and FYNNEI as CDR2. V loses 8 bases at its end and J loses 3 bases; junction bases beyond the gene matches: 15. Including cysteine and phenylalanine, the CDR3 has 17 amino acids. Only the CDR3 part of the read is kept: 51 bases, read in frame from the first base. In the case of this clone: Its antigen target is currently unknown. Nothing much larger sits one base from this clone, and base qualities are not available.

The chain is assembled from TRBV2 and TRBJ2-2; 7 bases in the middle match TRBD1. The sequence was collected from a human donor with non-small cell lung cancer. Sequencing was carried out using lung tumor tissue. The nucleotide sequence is TGTGCCAGCTTACCAAGGGGTGGCAGGGGGTACACCGGGGAGCTGTTTTTT. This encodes CASLPRGGRGYTGELFF.